The next 17 T cell receptor beta chains were all read from a single sample in a study of cytomegalovirus exposure and HLA in healthy donors. It was with 60 Vbeta and 13 Jbeta primers that the PCR ran. TCRdb's table, derived via immunoSEQ multiplex PCR, lists solely in-frame clones and lacks some. This sample has more than 95,000 clones, with approximately 80% found just once. Sequencing was performed on PBMCs. The receptors derive from a man aged 50 or older in good health and CMV-seropositive.

This chain joins TRBV4-3 and TRBJ2-2, with TRBD2 identical over 8 bases. After removal of 4 bases from V and 0 bases from J, the junction contained 7 bases not matched to a gene. The length of the CDR3 is 17 residues. The germline V gene has CDR1 LGHNA and CDR2 YSLEER. DNA for the CDR3: TGCGCCAGCAGCCGAGACTCAGCGGGGGCGAACACCGGGGAGCTGTTTTTT. Encoded protein: CASSRDSAGANTGELFF.

The chain combines TRBV19 with TRBJ2-3; 7 positions match TRBD2. Germline values: CDR1 LNHDA, CDR2 SQIVND (reference sequence). The CDR3 spans 16 residues. J lost 7 bases, V lost 6 bases, and 16 bases had no gene match. The CDR3 DNA is TGTGCCAGTAGCCAACACAGCGGGGTGACCTCCAATACGCAGTATTTT. Translated, it gives CASSQHSGVTSNTQYF.

V usage is TRBV9 and J usage is TRBJ2-1; 13 bases match TRBD2. The CDR3 is 17 amino acids. CDR1 and CDR2 (germline): SGDLS, YYNGEE. Germline trimming cut 3 bases from V and 7 bases from J; bases unmatched to any gene: 10. CDR3: CASSAHGTSGERNEQFF. The DNA of the CDR3 is TGTGCCAGCAGCGCGCATGGGACTAGCGGGGAGAGAAATGAGCAGTTCTTC.

This chain uses TRBV4-3 with TRBJ1-1; D unclear. Germline values: CDR1 LGHNA, CDR2 YSLEER. This CDR3 comprises 16 residues. V gave up 1 base and J gave up 0 bases, with 12 bases separating them. The CDR3 nucleotides are TGCGCCAGCAGCCAAGTAAGCCCCCCAATGAACACTGAAGCTTTCTTT. Its protein product is CASSQVSPPMNTEAFF.

The chain combines TRBV4-1 with TRBJ1-3; D is perhaps TRBD1 (5 bases). Trimming stripped 0 bases from V and 0 bases from J, with 15 bases between. This CDR3 is built from 18 residues. Germline values: CDR1 MGHRA, CDR2 YSYEKL. The CDR3 DNA reads as TGCGCCAGCAGCCAAGAACCCCGAACAGGTTTCTCTGGAAACACCATATATTTT. Translation: CASSQEPRTGFSGNTIYF.

The gene calls are TRBV4-1 and TRBJ2-7; D may be TRBD1 (5 bases). V was cut by 0 bases and J by 5 bases, with 17 bases left in between. The germline V gene has CDR1 MGHRA and CDR2 YSYEKL. There are 16 residues in the CDR3. The CDR3 nucleotides are TGCGCCAGCAGCCAAGAGAAATTTAGGGGTAACAACGAGCAGTACTTC. Its translation: CASSQEKFRGNNEQYF.

This chain connects TRBV25-1 to TRBJ2-2; 8 bases align to TRBD1. With V trimmed by 6 bases and J by 3 bases, 6 bases remained unmatched. This CDR3 has 15 residues. Germline CDR1 MGHDK, CDR2 SYGVNS. The chain's CDR3 is CASRRDRGDTGELFF. The CDR3 coding sequence is TGTGCCAGCAGACGAGACAGGGGAGACACCGGGGAGCTGTTTTTT.

The chain combines TRBV2 with TRBJ1-2, with D possibly being TRBD1 (5 bases). The CDR3 runs to 14 residues. V was trimmed by 5 bases and J by 3 bases, leaving 13 bases between them. Germline CDR1 and CDR2: SNHLY and FYNNEI. For the CDR3, the DNA is TGTGCCAGCAGTCCCCAGACAGCTCACTATGGCTACACCTTC. This encodes CASSPQTAHYGYTF.

In its sample, this clone was seen a few times. The chain has TRBV7-2 and TRBJ2-3, with 14 bases matching TRBD2. The CDR3 runs to 14 residues. Trimming cost V 8 bases and J 3 bases; bases outside gene matches: 1. From germline, CDR1 is SGHTA and CDR2 FQGNSA. CDR3: CASGTSGRTDTQYF. The CDR3 nucleotides are TGTGCCAGCGGGACTAGCGGGAGAACAGATACGCAGTATTTT.

The rearrangement joins TRBV6-1 to TRBJ1-5; D is unclear. The CDR3 is made up of 16 amino acids. The germline V gene encodes CDR1 MNHNS and CDR2 SASEGT. Trimming removed 2 bases from V and 0 bases from J, with 11 bases in between. The CDR3 here is CASSEFWSYSNQPQHF. The CDR3 region has the DNA TGTGCCAGCAGTGAATTTTGGTCCTATAGCAATCAGCCCCAGCATTTT.

The gene calls are TRBV29-1 and TRBJ1-6, with 7 bases matching TRBD1. The CDR3 runs 15 residues. Germline V lookup: CDR1 SQVTM, CDR2 ANQGSEA. CDR3 in amino acids: CTKPGPGGTNSPLHF. In DNA form, the CDR3 reads TGCACCAAACCCGGGCCAGGGGGAACTAATTCACCCCTCCACTTT.

This clone was counted only a few times. V and J are TRBV18 and TRBJ2-7; D call uncertain. V lost 2 bases and J 3 bases, leaving 11 bases between the germline ends. Germline V gives CDR1 KGHSH, CDR2 LQKENI. The length of the CDR3 is 14 residues. For the CDR3, the DNA is TGTGCCAGCTCACCAAACAGACAAGGCTACGAGCAGTACTTC. This sequence encodes CASSPNRQGYEQYF.

V usage is TRBV10-1 and J usage is TRBJ2-1; D perhaps matches TRBD2 (5 bases). Germline CDR1 is WNHNN and CDR2 is SYGVQD (reference sequence). The CDR3 extends over 16 amino acids. V was cut by 0 bases and J by 5 bases, with 14 bases left in between. The CDR3 DNA is TGCGCCAGCAGTGAGTCGCGGAGCGGTAAGAACAATGAGCAGTTCTTC. Translation gives CASSESRSGKNNEQFF.

In this sample, this clone turned up a few times. The chain combines TRBV29-1 with TRBJ1-1; 7 bases are shared with TRBD1. The junction had 6 bases not matched to a gene; V was cut back by 3 bases and J by 11 bases. CDR1 SQVTM and CDR2 ANQGSEA come from the germline V gene. This CDR3 spans 11 amino acids. CDR3 in amino acids: CSVETTGDAFF. The CDR3, as DNA: TGCAGCGTTGAGACAACAGGGGACGCTTTCTTT.

The chain combines TRBV5-1 with TRBJ1-5; D uncertain. V lost 9 bases, J lost 4 bases, and 2 bases lay in between. The CDR3 totals 9 residues. Per germline, CDR1 SGHRS and CDR2 YFSETQ. CDR3 protein: CAINQPQHF. In nucleotides, the CDR3 is TGCGCCATAAATCAGCCCCAGCATTTT.

The CDR3 DNA is TGTGCCAGCAGGCGACTAGCGGGGGGCAGGTACCAAGAGACCCAGTACTTC. This codes for CASRRLAGGRYQETQYF. The chain has TRBV2 and TRBJ2-5, with 13 positions matching TRBD2. Trimming removed 6 bases from V and 0 bases from J; junction bases left unmatched: 7. The CDR3 has 17 residues. The germline gives CDR1 SNHLY, CDR2 FYNNEI.

This sequence joins TRBV7-9 and TRBJ2-5; TRBD2 aligns across 13 bases. J lost 5 bases, V lost 4 bases, and 10 bases had no gene match. The CDR3 runs 17 residues. In germline, CDR1 is SEHNR, CDR2 FQNEAQ (reference sequence). The CDR3 here is CASSSRTSGRGWETQYF. The CDR3 DNA reads TGTGCCAGCAGCTCGAGGACTAGCGGGAGAGGATGGGAGACCCAGTACTTC.